Sequencing of this T cell receptor (beta chain) was carried out in a study of CXCR3-negative and CXCR3-positive naive CD8 T cells. The study's findings and limits: For CXCR3-positive naive cells, TRB CDR3s were more hydrophobic than those of CXCR3-negative naive cells.

Sorting was done in triplicate for each CD8+ T cell subset (300,000 cells each). CD45RO-CCR7+CD27+CD95- expression identified naive CD8+ T cells. CDR1 and CDR2 (germline): SQVTM, ANQGSEA. The CDR3 runs to 15 residues. This clonotype is deemed medium-sized by its frequency. Its specificity is unknown. Through 5' RACE with UMI labels, the TRB cDNA libraries were prepared. TCRdb re-called the 5' RACE reads and catalogs CDR3 proteins one per entry, DNA excluded. The table lists 2,700 or so distinct CDR3 sequences, with 2.2% in the top ten. The sequence was obtained from a human donor in good health. Some clones in this sample may be carry-over from other donors' samples. The sequencing sample was made of naive CXCR3+ CD8+ T cells from blood. This sample's subset: CD45RO-CCR7+CD27+CD95- naive CD8+ T cells expressing CXCR3 (TNR3+). The rearrangement links TRBV29-1 to TRBJ2-3. The CDR3 protein is CSVPAQQASTDTQYF.